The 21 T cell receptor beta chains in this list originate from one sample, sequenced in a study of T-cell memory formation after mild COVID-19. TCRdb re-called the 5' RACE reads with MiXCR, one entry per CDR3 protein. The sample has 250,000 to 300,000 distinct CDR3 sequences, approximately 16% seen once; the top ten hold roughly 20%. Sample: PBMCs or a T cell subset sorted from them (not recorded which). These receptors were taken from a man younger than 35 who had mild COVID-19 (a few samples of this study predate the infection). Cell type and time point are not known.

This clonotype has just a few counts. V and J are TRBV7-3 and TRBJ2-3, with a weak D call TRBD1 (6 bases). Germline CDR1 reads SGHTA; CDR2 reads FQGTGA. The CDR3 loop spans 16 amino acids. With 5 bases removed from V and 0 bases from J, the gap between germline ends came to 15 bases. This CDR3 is CASSQQGQPSTDTQYF. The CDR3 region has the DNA TGTGCCAGCAGCCAACAGGGTCAACCTAGCACAGATACGCAGTATTTT.

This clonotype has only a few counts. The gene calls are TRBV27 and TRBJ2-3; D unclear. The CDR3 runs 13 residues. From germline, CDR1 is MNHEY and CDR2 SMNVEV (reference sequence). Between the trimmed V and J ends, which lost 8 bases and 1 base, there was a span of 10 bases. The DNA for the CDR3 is TGTGCCAGCCCCCACGCGTGCACAGATACGCAGTATTTT. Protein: CASPHACTDTQYF.

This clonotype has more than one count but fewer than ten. The CDR3 loop is CALYRGGGGYTF. The CDR3 nucleotides read TGTGCACTATACAGGGGAGGTGGTGGCTACACCTTC. The chain uses TRBV7-9 and TRBJ1-2, with 7 nucleotides matching TRBD1. Germline V CDR1 and CDR2: SEHNR, FQNEAQ (reference sequence). The CDR3 has 12 residues.

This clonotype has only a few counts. The CDR3 nucleotides read TGTGCCACCAGCAGAGATTTAGCGGCCTCCTACGAGCAGTACTTC. The encoded protein is CATSRDLAASYEQYF. J is TRBJ2-7 and V is TRBV15, with D perhaps TRBD2 (6 bases). The germline gives CDR1 LNHNV, CDR2 YYDKDF (reference sequence). The germline V and J ends were trimmed by 0 bases and 0 bases, with 9 bases remaining between them. This CDR3 is 15 amino acids long.

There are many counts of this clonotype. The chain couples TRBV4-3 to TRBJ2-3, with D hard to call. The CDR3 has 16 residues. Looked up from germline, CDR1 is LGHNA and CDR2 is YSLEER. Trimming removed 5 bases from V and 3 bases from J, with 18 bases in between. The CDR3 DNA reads TGCGCCAGCAGCAAGGCCCCATTTCCTGTGACAGATACGCAGTATTTT. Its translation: CASSKAPFPVTDTQYF.

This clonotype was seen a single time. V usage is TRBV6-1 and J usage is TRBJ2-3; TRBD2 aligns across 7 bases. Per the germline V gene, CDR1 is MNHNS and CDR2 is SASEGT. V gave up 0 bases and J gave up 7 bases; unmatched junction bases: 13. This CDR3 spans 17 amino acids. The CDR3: CASSEARTRRPWYTQYF. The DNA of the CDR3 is TGTGCCAGCAGTGAAGCCCGGACTAGGCGTCCTTGGTATACGCAGTATTTT.

Written as DNA, the CDR3 is TGTGCCAGCAGCCAAGGGTTAGGAAATCCCCAAGAGACCCAGTACTTC. It yields the protein CASSQGLGNPQETQYF. This chain joins TRBV3-1 and TRBJ2-5; the D is unclear. Germline CDR1 is LGHDT and CDR2 is YNNKEL (reference sequence). The length of the CDR3 is 16 residues. V was cut by 1 base and J by 1 base, with 13 bases left in between.

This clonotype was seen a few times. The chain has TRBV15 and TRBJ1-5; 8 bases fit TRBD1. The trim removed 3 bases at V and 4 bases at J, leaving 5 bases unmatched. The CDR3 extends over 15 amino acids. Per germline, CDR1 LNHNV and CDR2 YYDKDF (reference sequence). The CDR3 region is CATSRTGVFNQPQHF. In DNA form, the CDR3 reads TGTGCCACCAGCAGGACAGGGGTATTTAATCAGCCCCAGCATTTT.

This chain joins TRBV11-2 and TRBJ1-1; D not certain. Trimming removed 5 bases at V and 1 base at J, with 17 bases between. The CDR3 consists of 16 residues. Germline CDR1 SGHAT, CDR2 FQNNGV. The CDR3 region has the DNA TGTGCCAGCAGCCATGCAGCGTGGGTGGGGAACACTGAAGCTTTCTTT. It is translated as CASSHAAWVGNTEAFF.

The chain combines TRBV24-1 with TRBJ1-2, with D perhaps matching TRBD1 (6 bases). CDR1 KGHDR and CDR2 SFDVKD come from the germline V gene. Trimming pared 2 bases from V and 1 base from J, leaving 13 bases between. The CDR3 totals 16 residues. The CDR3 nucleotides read TGTGCCACCAGTGATTCCCCAAGGACAGATAACTATGGCTACACCTTC. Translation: CATSDSPRTDNYGYTF.

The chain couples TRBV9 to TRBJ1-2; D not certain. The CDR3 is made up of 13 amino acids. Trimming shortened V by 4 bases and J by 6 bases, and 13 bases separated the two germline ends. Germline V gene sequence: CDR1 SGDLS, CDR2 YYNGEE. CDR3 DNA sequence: TGTGCCAGCAGCTTTAGAACGGTCGATGGCTACACCTTC. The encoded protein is CASSFRTVDGYTF.

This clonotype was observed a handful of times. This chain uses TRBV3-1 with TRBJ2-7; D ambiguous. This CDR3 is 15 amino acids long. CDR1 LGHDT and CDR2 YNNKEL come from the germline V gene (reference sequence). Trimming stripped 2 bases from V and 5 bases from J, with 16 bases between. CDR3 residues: CASSQLALLGHEQYF. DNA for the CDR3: TGTGCCAGCAGCCAACTGGCCTTGCTGGGCCACGAGCAGTACTTC.

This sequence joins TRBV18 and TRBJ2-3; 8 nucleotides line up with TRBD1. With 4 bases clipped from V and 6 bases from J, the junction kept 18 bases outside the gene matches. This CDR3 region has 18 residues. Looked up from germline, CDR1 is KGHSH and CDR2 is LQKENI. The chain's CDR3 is CASSRTSVGQGGLDTQYF. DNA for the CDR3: TGTGCCAGCTCACGAACATCCGTCGGACAGGGAGGCCTCGATACGCAGTATTTT.

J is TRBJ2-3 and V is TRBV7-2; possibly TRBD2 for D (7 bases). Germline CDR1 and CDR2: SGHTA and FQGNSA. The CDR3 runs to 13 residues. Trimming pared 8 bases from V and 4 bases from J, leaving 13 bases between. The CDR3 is CASGRGGADTQYF. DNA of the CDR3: TGTGCCAGCGGGAGGGGGGGCGCAGATACGCAGTATTTT.

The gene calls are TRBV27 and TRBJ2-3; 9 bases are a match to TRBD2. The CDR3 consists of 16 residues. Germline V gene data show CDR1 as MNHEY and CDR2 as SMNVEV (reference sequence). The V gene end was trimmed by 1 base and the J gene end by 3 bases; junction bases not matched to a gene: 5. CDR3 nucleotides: TGTGCCAGCAGTTTATATCTAGCGGGGAGGACAGATACGCAGTATTTT. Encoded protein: CASSLYLAGRTDTQYF.

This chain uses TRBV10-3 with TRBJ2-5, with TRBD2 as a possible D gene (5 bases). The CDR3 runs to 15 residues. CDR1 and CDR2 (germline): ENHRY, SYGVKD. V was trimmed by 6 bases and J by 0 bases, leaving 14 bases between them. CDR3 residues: CAIRTTTADQETQYF. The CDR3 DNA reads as TGTGCCATCAGAACGACTACAGCGGACCAAGAGACCCAGTACTTC.

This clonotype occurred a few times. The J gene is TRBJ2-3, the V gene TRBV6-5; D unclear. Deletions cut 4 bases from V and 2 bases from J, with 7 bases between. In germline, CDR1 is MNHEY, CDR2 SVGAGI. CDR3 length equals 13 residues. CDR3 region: CASSSRNTDTQYF. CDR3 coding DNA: TGTGCCAGCAGTTCTAGGAACACAGATACGCAGTATTTT.

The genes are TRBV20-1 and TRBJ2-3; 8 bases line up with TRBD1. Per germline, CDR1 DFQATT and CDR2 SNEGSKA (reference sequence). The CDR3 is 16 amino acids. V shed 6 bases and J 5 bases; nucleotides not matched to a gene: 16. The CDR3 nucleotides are TGCAGTGCCAGGGGGCCAGCGCCAAAAGTAGGAGATACGCAGTATTTT. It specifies CSARGPAPKVGDTQYF.

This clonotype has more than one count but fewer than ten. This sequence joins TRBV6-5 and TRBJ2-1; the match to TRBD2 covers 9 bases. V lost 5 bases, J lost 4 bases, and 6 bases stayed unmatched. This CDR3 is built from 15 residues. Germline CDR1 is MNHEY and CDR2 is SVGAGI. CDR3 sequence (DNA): TGTGCCAGCAGTCTAGCGGGGCGGGTATACAATGAGCAGTTCTTC. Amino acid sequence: CASSLAGRVYNEQFF.

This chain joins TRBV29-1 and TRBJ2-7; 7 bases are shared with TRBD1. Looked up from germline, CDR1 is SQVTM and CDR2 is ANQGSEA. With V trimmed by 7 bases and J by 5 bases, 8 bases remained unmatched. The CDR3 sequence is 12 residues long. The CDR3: CSAGTDRDEQYV. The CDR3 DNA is TGCAGCGCTGGGACCGACAGGGACGAGCAGTACGTC.

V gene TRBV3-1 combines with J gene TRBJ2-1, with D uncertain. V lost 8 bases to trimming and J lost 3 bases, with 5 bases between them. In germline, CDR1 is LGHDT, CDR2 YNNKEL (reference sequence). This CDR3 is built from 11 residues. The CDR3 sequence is CASQLYNEQFF. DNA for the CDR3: TGTGCCAGCCAACTCTACAATGAGCAGTTCTTC.